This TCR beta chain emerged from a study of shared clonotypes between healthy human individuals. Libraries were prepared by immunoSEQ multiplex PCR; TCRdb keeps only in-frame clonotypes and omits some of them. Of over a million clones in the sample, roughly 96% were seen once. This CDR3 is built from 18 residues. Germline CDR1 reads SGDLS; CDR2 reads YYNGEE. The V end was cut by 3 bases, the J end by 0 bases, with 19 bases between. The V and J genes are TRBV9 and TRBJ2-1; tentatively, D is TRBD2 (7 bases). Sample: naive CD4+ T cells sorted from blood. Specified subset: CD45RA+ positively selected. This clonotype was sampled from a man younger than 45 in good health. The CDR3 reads CASSAGLGGVSSYNEQFF. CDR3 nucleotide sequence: TGTGCCAGCAGCGCCGGACTAGGGGGGGTTAGCTCCTACAATGAGCAGTTCTTC.